What follows are 7 T cell receptor beta chains derived from one specimen sequenced in a study of blood T cells in healthy people across ages. Then a second PCR, running about 6 to 11 cycles, was carried out with a sample-barcoded 5' primer and a J-beta primer mix. TCRdb re-derived calls from the 5' RACE reads in MiXCR, one entry per CDR3 protein. The table lists around 710,000 distinct CDR3 sequences, about 42% of them singletons. Sequenced sample: blood. Receptor source: a woman aged 55-70 years in good health.

The chain is built from TRBV25-1 and TRBJ1-1; D gene ambiguous. Germline lookup yields CDR1 MGHDK and CDR2 SYGVNS. The CDR3 is 12 residues long. V gave up 7 bases and J gave up 6 bases, with 12 bases separating them. DNA for the CDR3: TGTGCCAGCATGCGGGGTAACGCTGAAGCTTTCTTT. This gives the protein CASMRGNAEAFF.

In its sample, this clonotype was seen a few times. This chain connects TRBV30 to TRBJ2-7; tentatively, D is TRBD2 (6 bases). V was trimmed by 3 bases and J by 4 bases, leaving 16 bases between them. The CDR3 sequence is 14 residues long. Per germline, CDR1 GTSNPN and CDR2 SVGIG (reference sequence). The CDR3 loop is CAWSPLGSLYEQYF. The CDR3 coding sequence is TGTGCCTGGAGCCCGCTCGGGAGCCTTTACGAGCAGTACTTC.

As to this clonotype: This may stem from a read error, because a much larger clone lies one nucleotide away. This chain uses TRBV29-1 with TRBJ2-3, with 7 nucleotides matching TRBD2. V shed 5 bases, J shed 4 bases, and the junction held 9 bases outside the gene matches. The CDR3 loop spans 14 amino acids. From germline, CDR1 is SQVTM and CDR2 ANQGSEA. CDR3 in DNA: TGCAGCGTTAAGACAGCTACTAGCGCAGATACGCAGTATTTT. It specifies CSVKTATSADTQYF.

The gene calls are TRBV20-1 and TRBJ2-7, with a possible D match to TRBD1 (5 bases). Per the germline V gene, CDR1 is DFQATT and CDR2 is SNEGSKA (reference sequence). The CDR3 is made up of 12 amino acids. The V end was cut by 3 bases, the J end by 5 bases, with 11 bases between. The CDR3 region is CSARTRVHEQYF. CDR3 bases: TGCAGTGCTAGGACCAGGGTCCACGAGCAGTACTTC.

In its sample, this clonotype was seen a few times. The chain has TRBV3-1 and TRBJ2-7; D not certain. The germline V gene has CDR1 LGHDT and CDR2 YNNKEL (reference sequence). Trimming took off 1 base at V and 3 bases at J, with 7 bases between the two ends. The CDR3 is 13 residues long. Here the CDR3 reads CASSQVSDYEQYF. In DNA form, the CDR3 reads TGTGCCAGCAGCCAAGTCTCAGACTACGAGCAGTACTTC.

The V and J genes are TRBV7-6 and TRBJ2-1; 8 nucleotides align to TRBD2. The CDR3 length is 16 residues. Germline V gene sequence: CDR1 SGHVS, CDR2 FNYEAQ. V trimming: 5 bases; J trimming: 0 bases; junction bases outside the gene matches: 6. Here the CDR3 reads CASSKKLADSYNEQFF. The CDR3 DNA reads as TGTGCCAGCAGCAAAAAACTAGCGGACTCCTACAATGAGCAGTTCTTC.

CDR3 sequence (DNA): TGTGCCAGCAGTGGGGACTATATGCATGAGCAGTTCTTC. Protein: CASSGDYMHEQFF. The rearrangement joins TRBV2 to TRBJ2-1; the match to TRBD2 covers 7 bases. Germline lookup yields CDR1 SNHLY and CDR2 FYNNEI. The CDR3 is made up of 13 amino acids. V trimming: 4 bases; J trimming: 8 bases; junction bases outside the gene matches: 5.